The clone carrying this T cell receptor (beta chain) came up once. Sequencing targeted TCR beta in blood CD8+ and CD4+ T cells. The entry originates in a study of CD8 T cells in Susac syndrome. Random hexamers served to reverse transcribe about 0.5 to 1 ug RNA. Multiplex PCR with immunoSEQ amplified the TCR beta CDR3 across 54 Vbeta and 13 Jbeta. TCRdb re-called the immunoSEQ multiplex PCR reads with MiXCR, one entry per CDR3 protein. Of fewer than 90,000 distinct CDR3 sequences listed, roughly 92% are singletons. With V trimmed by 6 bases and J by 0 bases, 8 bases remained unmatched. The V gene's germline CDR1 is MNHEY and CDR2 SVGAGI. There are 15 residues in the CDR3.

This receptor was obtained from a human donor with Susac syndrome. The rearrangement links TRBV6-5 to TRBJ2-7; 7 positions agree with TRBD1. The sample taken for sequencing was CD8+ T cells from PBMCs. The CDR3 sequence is CASRPDRFLSYEQYF. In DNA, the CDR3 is TGTGCCAGCAGGCCGGACAGGTTCCTCTCCTACGAGCAGTACTTC.